A single sample is the source of the 12 T cell receptor beta chains below, sequenced in a study of blood T cell repertoires in COVID-19. Assay: immunoSEQ multiplex PCR; the TCRdb copy retains only in-frame clones and omits some. The repertoire holds 60,000 to 90,000 clones, more than 75% seen once, with approximately 11% in the top ten. The sample was peripheral blood. The receptors stem from a man in his fifties or sixties with COVID-19, enrolled during active disease.

The genes are TRBV30 and TRBJ1-5; TRBD1 is a possible D gene (6 bases). The CDR3 covers 16 residues. V was clipped by 7 bases and J by 4 bases, with 23 bases between them. CDR1 is GTSNPN and CDR2 is SVGIG in the germline V gene (reference sequence). The CDR3 reads CAYQGGDAGHNQPQHF. CDR3 nucleotides: TGTGCCTACCAAGGGGGGGACGCCGGACATAATCAGCCCCAGCATTTT. The full variable domain, with the rest looked up from reference TRBV30 and TRBJ1-5, is SQTIHQWPATLVQPVGSPLSLECTVEGTSNPNLYWYRQAAGRGLQLLFYSVGIGQISSEVPQNLSASRPQDRQFILSSKKLLLSDSGFYLCAYQGGDAGHNQPQHFGDGTRLSIL.

A remark on this clone: Other DNA sequences in this sample translate to the same CDR3. The V gene is TRBV5-1, the J gene TRBJ2-2; TRBD1 matches at 8 bases. Trimming removed 4 bases from V and 1 base from J; junction bases left unmatched: 3. Per germline, CDR1 SGHRS and CDR2 YFSETQ. This CDR3 spans 15 amino acids. The CDR3 here is CASSPGTGNTGELFF. CDR3 DNA: TGCGCCAGCAGCCCCGGGACAGGGAACACCGGGGAGCTGTTTTTT.

The chain joins TRBV7-9 to TRBJ2-1; TRBD2 matches 10 bases. The V and J ends lost 2 bases and 4 bases, in that order; junction bases with no gene match: 8. The CDR3 is 17 residues long. CDR1 and CDR2 (germline): SEHNR, FQNEAQ (reference sequence). The DNA of the CDR3 is TGTGCCAGCAGCTTAATAAGGACTAGCGGAATGTACAATGAGCAGTTCTTC. Its translation is CASSLIRTSGMYNEQFF.

CDR3 loop: CASSKGGKDTQYF. The CDR3 DNA reads TGTGCCAGCAGCAAGGGAGGGAAAGATACGCAGTATTTT. The chain uses TRBV7-3 and TRBJ2-3, with 7 bases lining up with TRBD2. The CDR3 has 13 amino acids. Losses at the gene ends were 5 bases for V and 5 bases for J; bases not matched to a gene: 4. Germline V gives CDR1 SGHTA, CDR2 FQGTGA. The complete variable domain, with remaining parts taken from reference TRBV7-3 and TRBJ2-3, reads GAGVSQTPSNKVTEKGKYVELRCDPISGHTALYWYRQSLGQGPEFLIYFQGTGAADDSGLPNDRFFAVRPEGSVSTLKIQRTERGDSAVYLCASSKGGKDTQYFGPGTRLTVL.

This clone was detected only once. This sequence joins TRBV19 and TRBJ1-5; D remains unclear. V lost 11 bases and J lost 2, with 16 bases in between. CDR3 length: 14 residues. The germline gives CDR1 LNHDA, CDR2 SQIVND (reference sequence). CDR3 amino acids: CAANRGAGNQPQHF. Written as DNA, the CDR3 is TGTGCCGCTAACCGGGGAGCGGGCAATCAGCCCCAGCATTTT. The entire variable domain, with the rest obtained from reference TRBV19 and TRBJ1-5, is as follows: DGGITQSPKYLFRKEGQNVTLSCEQNLNHDAMYWYRQDPGQGLRLIYYSQIVNDFQKGDIAEGYSVSREKKESFPLTVTSAQKNPTAFYLCAANRGAGNQPQHFGDGTRLSIL.

This chain joins TRBV18 and TRBJ1-2; D not resolved. This CDR3 comprises 18 residues. The V end lost 0 bases, the J end lost 0 bases, and 17 bases lay between the germline ends. Germline-derived CDR1 and CDR2 are KGHSH and LQKENI. The CDR3 DNA follows: TGTGCCAGCTCACCACCTATGTCTCCGGTCCGTTCTAACTATGGCTACACCTTC. This gives the protein CASSPPMSPVRSNYGYTF.

The CDR3 sequence: CASSLNFRLAEAAQYF. CDR3 nucleotides: TGTGCCAGCAGCTTAAACTTTAGACTAGCGGAGGCAGCCCAGTACTTC. J is TRBJ2-5 and V is TRBV7-7; 9 bases align to TRBD2. This CDR3 comprises 16 residues. Germline V gene data show CDR1 as SSHAT and CDR2 as FNYEAQ (reference sequence). Unmatched junction bases numbered 13, after V lost 2 bases and J lost 9 bases.

V usage is TRBV18 and J usage is TRBJ2-7; 7 bases match TRBD1. Germline V lookup: CDR1 KGHSH, CDR2 LQKENI. Trimming removed 6 bases from V and 6 bases from J; junction bases left unmatched: 11. The CDR3 consists of 14 residues. In DNA form, the CDR3 reads TGTGCCAGCTCCTATGGGACAGTTAGGTCCGAGCAGTACTTC. Residues: CASSYGTVRSEQYF.

J is TRBJ2-1 and V is TRBV6-2 or TRBV6-3; 7 bases are a match to TRBD1. CDR1 is MNHEY and CDR2 is SVGEGT in the germline V gene. The CDR3 length is 14 residues. V dropped 2 bases and J dropped 8; count of bases not matched to a gene: 6. Here the CDR3 reads CASSYATGADEQFF. The CDR3, as DNA: TGTGCCAGCAGTTACGCCACAGGGGCGGATGAGCAGTTCTTC.

The chain carries TRBV6-5 and TRBJ2-1, with 11 positions matching TRBD2. The CDR3 spans 16 residues. V was pared by 2 bases and J by 5 bases, with 5 bases of the junction left unmatched. CDR1 and CDR2 from the germline V gene are MNHEY and SVGAGI. Here the CDR3 reads CASSYVAGGPNNEQFF. CDR3 bases: TGTGCCAGCAGTTACGTAGCGGGAGGGCCGAACAATGAGCAGTTCTTC.

CDR3 protein: CASRGQGRTHSNQPQHF. CDR3 sequence (DNA): TGTGCCAGCCGTGGACAGGGGCGAACCCATAGCAATCAGCCCCAGCATTTT. The chain recombines TRBV6-1 with TRBJ1-5, with 9 bases that match TRBD1. The CDR3 loop spans 17 amino acids. V lost 8 bases, J lost 0 bases, and 11 bases stayed unmatched. Germline lookup yields CDR1 MNHNS and CDR2 SASEGT.

The rearrangement uses TRBV2 and TRBJ2-7; 9 bases line up with TRBD1. The CDR3 contains 12 residues. Germline V gives CDR1 SNHLY, CDR2 FYNNEI. Germline trimming cut 7 bases from V and 4 bases from J; bases unmatched to any gene: 2. CDR3 bases: TGTGCCAGCATGACAGGGGGGTACGAGCAGTACTTC. Protein: CASMTGGYEQYF. Combining the CDR3 with reference TRBV2 and TRBJ2-7 gives the whole variable domain EPEVTQTPSHQVTQMGQEVILRCVPISNHLYFYWYRQILGQKVEFLVSFYNNEISEKSEIFDDQFSVERPDGSNFTLKIRSTKLEDSAMYFCASMTGGYEQYFGPGTRLTVT.